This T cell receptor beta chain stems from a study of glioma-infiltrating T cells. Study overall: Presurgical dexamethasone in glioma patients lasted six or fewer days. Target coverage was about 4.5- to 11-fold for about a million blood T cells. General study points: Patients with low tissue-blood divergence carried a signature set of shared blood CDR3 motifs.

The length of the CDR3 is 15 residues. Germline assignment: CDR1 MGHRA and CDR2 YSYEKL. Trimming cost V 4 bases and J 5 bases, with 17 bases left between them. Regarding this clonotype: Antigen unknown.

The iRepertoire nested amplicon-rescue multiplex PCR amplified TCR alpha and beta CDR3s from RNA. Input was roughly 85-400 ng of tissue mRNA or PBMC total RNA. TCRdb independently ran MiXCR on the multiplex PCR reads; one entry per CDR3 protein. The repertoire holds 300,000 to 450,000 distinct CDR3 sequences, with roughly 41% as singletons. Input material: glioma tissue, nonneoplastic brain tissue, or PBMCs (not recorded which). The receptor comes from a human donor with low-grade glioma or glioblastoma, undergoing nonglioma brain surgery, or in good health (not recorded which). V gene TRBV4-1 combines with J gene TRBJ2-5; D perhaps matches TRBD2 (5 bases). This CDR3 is CASSLLGLPGETQYF. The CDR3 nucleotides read TGCGCCAGCAGCCTCCTAGGACTGCCGGGGGAGACCCAGTACTTC.